These T cell receptor beta chains were read from a single sample in a study of a mutant IDH1 vaccine in newly diagnosed glioma. Produced via immunoSEQ multiplex PCR; TCRdb's table is partial and in-frame only. The sample holds some 59,000 clones, roughly 80% seen once. The starting material was PBMCs, obtained from a glioma patient treated with radiotherapy, temozolomide or both. The origin of the receptors is a young man with glioma. CDR3s include the opening cysteine and the closing phenylalanine or tryptophan. The D gene is left open where the match is weak. Part of the rows lack a size; the others show once, few, many or a class for expanded clones.

V gene	J gene	clone size	D gene	CDR3 DNA	CDR3 protein
TRBV19	TRBJ1-3	.	.	TGTGCCAGTACTCCGGGGCATCACTCTGGAAACACCATATATTTT	CASTPGHHSGNTIYF
TRBV7-9	TRBJ2-1	.	.	TGTGCCAGCAGCCCTCGGGTAGGTTACAATGAGCAGTTCTTC	CASSPRVGYNEQFF
TRBV13	TRBJ1-1	.	TRBD1	TGTGCCAGCAGCACAGGGGGCTTCACTGAAGCTTTCTTT	CASSTGGFTEAFF
TRBV6-5	TRBJ1-5	.	.	TGTGCCAGCAGTTACAGTCTCGGGGGCAATCAGCCCCAGCATTTT	CASSYSLGGNQPQHF
TRBV4-3	TRBJ1-1	.	TRBD1	TGCGCCAGCAGCCAAGGAGGCGACAGGGAATGGGGCACTGAAGCTTTCTTT	CASSQGGDREWGTEAFF
TRBV14	TRBJ1-2	.	.	TGTGCCAGCAGCTCAGGGTACGACGGTGATGGCTACACCTTC	CASSSGYDGDGYTF
TRBV4-1	TRBJ2-5	.	TRBD2	TGCGCCAGCAGCCGCGGGTCTAGCGGGGGGGGAGAGACCCAGTACTTC	CASSRGSSGGGETQYF
TRBV30	TRBJ1-3	.	.	TGTGCCTGGAGTGCGGGGACCTCTGGAAACACCATATATTTT	CAWSAGTSGNTIYF
TRBV5-5	TRBJ1-5	.	.	TGTGCCAGCAGCCCTAATTCGGGTTATAGCAATCAGCCCCAGCATTTT	CASSPNSGYSNQPQHF
TRBV6-1	TRBJ2-3	.	.	TGTGCCAGCAGTGACCAGACGCGCACAGATACGCAGTATTTT	CASSDQTRTDTQYF
TRBV19	TRBJ1-1	.	TRBD1	TGTGCCAGTAGTATAACAGGGGGCTTAAACACTGAAGCTTTCTTT	CASSITGGLNTEAFF
TRBV4-1	TRBJ1-1	.	TRBD1	TGCGCCAGCAGCCAAGACGGCAGGGGGCAGGTGGGCACTGAAGCTTTCTTT	CASSQDGRGQVGTEAFF
TRBV20-1	TRBJ1-2	.	.	TGCAGTGCCAGAGGTCTATATGGCTACACCTTC	CSARGLYGYTF
TRBV9	TRBJ2-7	.	TRBD1	TGTGCCAGCAGCGCCGGGACAGGGAGGTACGAGCAGTACTTC	CASSAGTGRYEQYF
TRBV19	TRBJ2-7	.	.	TGTGCCAGTAGTATAGCGTCCCCCAGGGCACCCTACGAGCAGTACTTC	CASSIASPRAPYEQYF
TRBV4-3	TRBJ1-2	.	TRBD1	TGCGCCAGCAGCCAAGACTGGACAGGGGGCAGATATGGCTACACCTTC	CASSQDWTGGRYGYTF
TRBV4-3	TRBJ1-4	.	.	TGCGCCAGCAGCCAAGGAGGGTCGACGCGGTTTAATGAAAAACTGTTTTTT	CASSQGGSTRFNEKLFF
TRBV4-2	TRBJ1-4	.	.	TGTGCCAGCAGCCAAGCACTTGGGGAAAAACTGTTTTTT	CASSQALGEKLFF
TRBV7-2	TRBJ1-4	.	.	TGTGCCAGCAGCTGGGGACTCTCATTTGAAAAACTGTTTTTT	CASSWGLSFEKLFF
TRBV6-5	TRBJ1-4	.	.	TGTGCCAGCAGTTACTCGATGGGGGGGGAAAAACTGTTTTTT	CASSYSMGGEKLFF
TRBV30	TRBJ2-1	.	.	TGTGCCTGGAGGGGCGGATATGAGCAGTTCTTC	CAWRGGYEQFF
TRBV30	TRBJ1-2	once	TRBD1	TGTGCCTGGAGTACACCAGGGGGGCAGTCCTATGGCTACACCTTC	CAWSTPGGQSYGYTF
TRBV5-1	TRBJ1-2	.	.	TGCGCCAGCAACCAGGGTGCCGAGGCGTATGGCTACACCTTC	CASNQGAEAYGYTF
TRBV6-5	TRBJ2-7	.	.	TGTGCCAGCAGTTACAGGGACACCTACGAGCAGTACTTC	CASSYRDTYEQYF
TRBV4-3	TRBJ1-6	.	.	TGCGCCAGCAGCCAAGATCTGGGGAGCTCCTATAATTCACCCCTCCACTTT	CASSQDLGSSYNSPLHF
TRBV5-6	TRBJ2-1	.	TRBD2	TGTGCCAGCAGGATGAGCGGGGCCTCCTACAATGAGCAGTTCTTC	CASRMSGASYNEQFF
TRBV7-2	TRBJ1-1	.	.	TGTGCCAGCAGCAGTTACCCAGGCTCCACTGAAGCTTTCTTT	CASSSYPGSTEAFF
TRBV25-1	TRBJ1-4	.	TRBD1	TGTGCCAGCAGTGAATATGGGACAGGGGCTAATGAAAAACTGTTTTTT	CASSEYGTGANEKLFF
TRBV5-6	TRBJ1-1	.	.	TGTGCCAGCAGCTTGGGCCAGATGAACACTGAAGCTTTCTTT	CASSLGQMNTEAFF
TRBV30	TRBJ1-4	many	.	TGTGCCTGGAGAGCCCTGGACAGTCGGGGGGAAAAACTGTTTTTT	CAWRALDSRGEKLFF
TRBV6-5	TRBJ1-5	.	TRBD1	TGTGCCAGCAGTGGACAGGCAAGACAGCCCCAGCATTTT	CASSGQARQPQHF
TRBV7-2	TRBJ2-5	.	.	TGTGCCAGCAGCTTAGATGGGAGCGCGAGGGAGACCCAGTACTTC	CASSLDGSARETQYF
TRBV4-1	TRBJ1-6	once	.	TGCGCCAGCAGCTCCGGGATCTCCTATAATTCACCCCTCCACTTT	CASSSGISYNSPLHF
TRBV15	TRBJ1-5	.	.	TGTGCCACCAGTGAGGGAAGCAATCAGCCCCAGCATTTT	CATSEGSNQPQHF
TRBV11-2	TRBJ1-1	once	.	TGTGCCAGCAGCTTAGAATCCCACACTGAAGCTTTCTTT	CASSLESHTEAFF
TRBV5-6	TRBJ2-1	.	TRBD2	TGTGCCAGCAGCCGTGGACTAGCGGGAGGGTTCTCCTACAATGAGCAGTTCTTC	CASSRGLAGGFSYNEQFF
TRBV6-6	TRBJ1-1	.	TRBD1	TGTGCCAGTAGCCCGGGACAGATGAACACTGAAGCTTTCTTT	CASSPGQMNTEAFF
TRBV30	TRBJ1-3	.	.	TGTGCCTGGAGTGGGACAACCGGAAACACCATATATTTT	CAWSGTTGNTIYF
TRBV19	TRBJ1-5	few	.	TGTGCCAGTAGTGCCTTGAGGGGGCAGCCCCAGCATTTT	CASSALRGQPQHF
TRBV6-5	TRBJ1-5	.	.	TGTGCCAGCAGTTACTCGAGCCAGCTCAATCAGCCCCAGCATTTT	CASSYSSQLNQPQHF
TRBV4-1	TRBJ2-7	.	TRBD2	TGCGCCAGCAGCCAAGTCAGCGGGGGCCACTACGAGCAGTACTTC	CASSQVSGGHYEQYF
TRBV6-6	TRBJ2-5	.	TRBD2	TGTGCCAGCAGGACGGCGGGGGGGCGGAAGACCCAGTACTTC	CASRTAGGRKTQYF
TRBV11-2	TRBJ2-7	.	TRBD2	TGTGCCAGCAGCAATCCAGCGGGAGGGCCGTACGAGCAGTACTTC	CASSNPAGGPYEQYF
TRBV9	TRBJ2-5	.	.	TGTGCCAGCAGCGTCAGTGTCCTACAAGAGACCCAGTACTTC	CASSVSVLQETQYF
TRBV29-1	TRBJ1-5	.	TRBD1	TGCAGCGTTAAGACAGGGAAACGAGACCAGCCCCAGCATTTT	CSVKTGKRDQPQHF
TRBV7-2	TRBJ2-7	.	.	TGTGCCAGCAGCTTAGCCTGGAACAACTACGAGCAGTACTTC	CASSLAWNNYEQYF
TRBV11-2	TRBJ1-6	.	.	TGTGCCAGCAGCTTAGTCTCCGGAGGGATTAATTCACCCCTCCACTTT	CASSLVSGGINSPLHF
TRBV2	TRBJ1-2	.	.	TGTGCCAGCAGTAGGGACCAGTCTAACTATGGCTACACCTTC	CASSRDQSNYGYTF
TRBV18	TRBJ1-1	.	TRBD1	TGTGCCAGCTCCGAGACAGGGGGGAACACTGAAGCTTTCTTT	CASSETGGNTEAFF